The 18 T cell receptor beta chains listed next were all sequenced from one sample in a study of blood T cell repertoires in COVID-19. Repertoires were generated with immunoSEQ multiplex PCR, while TCRdb's copy carries only in-frame clones and drops some. The data hold about 370,000 clones, with over 75% observed a single time. The specimen sequenced was PBMCs or T cells enriched from blood (not recorded which). Receptors were obtained from a young man who had recovered from COVID-19.

In this sample, this clone turned up once. This rearrangement joins TRBV10-2 to TRBJ2-7; 7 bases agree with TRBD2. Germline CDR1 WSHSY, CDR2 SAAADI. V lost 3 bases, J lost 3 bases, and 2 bases stayed unmatched. There are 13 residues in the CDR3. The CDR3, as DNA: TGCGCCAGCAGTGAAGGCGGGAGCTACGAGCAGTACTTC. Amino acids: CASSEGGSYEQYF.

V gene TRBV19 combines with J gene TRBJ2-1; 7 bases are shared with TRBD2. There are 15 residues in the CDR3. Germline V gene data show CDR1 as LNHDA and CDR2 as SQIVND (reference sequence). V gave up 3 bases and J gave up 5 bases; unmatched junction bases: 7. CDR3 in amino acids: CASSILSSGNNEQFF. The CDR3 bases are TGTGCCAGTAGTATCTTGTCTAGCGGCAACAATGAGCAGTTCTTC.

This chain joins TRBV6-6 and TRBJ2-1; 8 positions agree with TRBD2. Germline V gene sequence: CDR1 MNHNY, CDR2 SVGAGI (reference sequence). Trimming removed 6 bases from V and 9 bases from J; junction bases left unmatched: 10. The CDR3 extends over 14 amino acids. CDR3 region: CASRGLASLGEQFF. CDR3 coding DNA: TGTGCCAGCAGAGGACTAGCCTCTTTGGGTGAGCAGTTCTTC.

This chain connects TRBV2 to TRBJ2-7; no reliable D call. CDR3 length equals 10 residues. Germline V gene lookup returns CDR1 SNHLY and CDR2 FYNNEI. Trimming cost V 8 bases and J 4 bases, with 6 bases left between them. The DNA of the CDR3 is TGTGCCAGCTTAGCTTACGAGCAGTACTTC. This encodes CASLAYEQYF.

The J gene is TRBJ1-2, the V gene TRBV6-6, with TRBD1 matching 9 bases. This CDR3 region has 14 residues. Germline V gives CDR1 MNHNY, CDR2 SVGAGI (reference sequence). The J segment lost 7 bases and the V segment lost 2 bases, leaving 5 bases of the junction unmatched. The CDR3 sequence: CASSYPQGAGGYTF. Here the CDR3 DNA reads TGTGCCAGCAGTTACCCACAGGGGGCAGGTGGCTACACCTTC.

The table lists this clone with a few counts. The chain has TRBV2 and TRBJ2-3; no firm D call. Germline CDR1 and CDR2: SNHLY and FYNNEI. The CDR3 is 12 residues long. Deletions cut 8 bases from V and 3 bases from J, with 9 bases between. CDR3 sequence: CASSGGTDTQYF. DNA for the CDR3: TGTGCCAGCTCTGGCGGTACAGATACGCAGTATTTT.

The CDR3 reads CASSIGARGPPYEQYF. In DNA form, the CDR3 reads TGTGCCAGTAGTATTGGGGCCAGGGGTCCCCCCTACGAGCAGTACTTC. This rearrangement joins TRBV19 to TRBJ2-7; TRBD1 might be the D (6 bases). The CDR3 extends over 16 amino acids. Trimming shortened V by 3 bases and J by 2 bases, and 17 bases separated the two germline ends. The V gene's germline CDR1 is LNHDA and CDR2 SQIVND (reference sequence).

The chain carries TRBV13 and TRBJ1-2; 7 bases fit TRBD1. The CDR3 length is 15 residues. V gave up 5 bases and J gave up 1 base; unmatched junction bases: 7. Germline assignment: CDR1 PRHDT and CDR2 FYEKMQ (reference sequence). DNA for the CDR3: TGTGCCAGCAGCCTACAGGGGAACTTTAACTATGGCTACACCTTC. It translates to CASSLQGNFNYGYTF.

This sequence joins TRBV5-6 and TRBJ2-7, with 7 bases identical to TRBD2. In germline, CDR1 is SGHDT, CDR2 YYEEEE. The CDR3 contains 15 residues. V was pared by 4 bases and J by 4 bases, with 11 bases of the junction left unmatched. The chain's CDR3 is CASSGFRVGRYEQYF. Here the CDR3 DNA reads TGTGCCAGCAGCGGATTCCGGGTCGGGAGGTACGAGCAGTACTTC.

DNA for the CDR3: TGTGCCAGCAGTCTACGAATTAACAGGGGGCCCTACGAGCAGTACTTC. This codes for CASSLRINRGPYEQYF. J is TRBJ2-7 and V is TRBV27, with 9 bases identical to TRBD1. This CDR3 comprises 16 residues. J lost 2 bases, V lost 5 bases, and 10 bases had no gene match. CDR1 MNHEY and CDR2 SMNVEV come from the germline V gene (reference sequence).

The genes are TRBV28 and TRBJ1-4, with a tentative D call TRBD1 (5 bases). The germline V gene has CDR1 MDHEN and CDR2 SYDVKM. The CDR3 is 12 residues long. Trimming removed 4 bases from V and 5 bases from J, with 5 bases in between. As DNA, the CDR3 is TGTGCCAGCAGTTACAGGAATGAAAAACTGTTTTTT. It translates to CASSYRNEKLFF.

Comment on this clone: Germline and junction disagree at one end, which may indicate a read error. V gene TRBV2 combines with J gene TRBJ1-2, with D unresolved. Germline V gene sequence: CDR1 SNHLY, CDR2 FYNNEI. The CDR3 has 14 residues. Here the CDR3 DNA reads TGTGCCAGCAGCGAAAGGAGTACTAACTGTGGCTACACCTTC. Its translation is CASSERSTNCGYTF.

The V gene is TRBV28, the J gene TRBJ1-5; D possibly corresponds to TRBD1 (6 bases). Per the germline V gene, CDR1 is MDHEN and CDR2 is SYDVKM. This CDR3 is 16 amino acids long. The germline V and J ends were trimmed by 6 bases and 6 bases, with 21 bases remaining between them. Here the CDR3 DNA reads TGTGCCAGCAGGGAACAGGGTTTGGGGCGGTTTCAGCCCCAGCATTTT. It is translated as CASREQGLGRFQPQHF.

V and J are TRBV2 and TRBJ1-5; D is unclear. This CDR3 region has 17 residues. V was pared by 0 bases and J by 0 bases, with 12 bases between. Germline lookup yields CDR1 SNHLY and CDR2 FYNNEI. The CDR3 sequence: CASSEARGPVSNQPQHF. CDR3 nucleotides: TGTGCCAGCAGTGAAGCGCGCGGGCCGGTTAGCAATCAGCCCCAGCATTTT. Filled out from reference TRBV2 and TRBJ1-5, the complete variable domain reads EPEVTQTPSHQVTQMGQEVILRCVPISNHLYFYWYRQILGQKVEFLVSFYNNEISEKSEIFDDQFSVERPDGSNFTLKIRSTKLEDSAMYFCASSEARGPVSNQPQHFGDGTRLSIL.

This chain joins TRBV5-1 and TRBJ1-2, with D uncertain. Germline CDR1 reads SGHRS; CDR2 reads YFSETQ. The V end was cut by 0 bases, the J end by 6 bases, with 12 bases between. There are 14 residues in the CDR3. Written as DNA, the CDR3 is TGCGCCAGCAGCTTGGTCTCCGGGAACCATGGCTACACCTTC. Its protein product is CASSLVSGNHGYTF.

This clone was seen only a few times. The J gene is TRBJ1-2, the V gene TRBV18; maybe TRBD1 (5 bases). V was clipped by 6 bases and J by 3 bases, with 11 bases between them. CDR3 length: 13 amino acids. The germline V gene has CDR1 KGHSH and CDR2 LQKENI. The CDR3 DNA follows: TGTGCCAGCTCCGCGACAGTTCACTATGGCTACACCTTC. This codes for CASSATVHYGYTF.

The chain couples TRBV7-9 to TRBJ2-7; 8 nucleotides line up with TRBD2. CDR1 is SEHNR, CDR2 FQNEAQ, per germline (reference sequence). V trimming: 2 bases; J trimming: 0 bases; junction bases outside the gene matches: 3. This CDR3 spans 15 amino acids. For the CDR3, the DNA is TGTGCCAGCAGCTTAAAGAGCGGGAGCTCCTACGAGCAGTACTTC. This sequence encodes CASSLKSGSSYEQYF.

The J gene is TRBJ2-1, the V gene TRBV10-3, with 8 bases fitting TRBD1. CDR3 length: 12 amino acids. In germline, CDR1 is ENHRY, CDR2 SYGVKD. The V and J ends lost 4 bases and 15 bases, in that order; junction bases with no gene match: 8. The CDR3 DNA reads TGTGCCATCAGTGTCGAGAGGACAGGGTGGTTCTTC. The encoded protein is CAISVERTGWFF.